These 8 T cell receptor beta chains were sequenced from one sample in a study of T cells in Graves' hyperthyroidism and ophthalmopathy (dated by TCRdb to about 2019). Libraries were prepared through multiplex PCR. Sequenced on an Illumina HiSeq 2000. The TCR beta CDR3 regions were amplified from RNA transcripts. The TCR CDR3 was subjected to a first round of RT-PCR using the HTBI primer set and the Qiagen OneStep RT-PCR kit. TCRdb handled the public reads itself, with Q25 trimming in fastp and clone calling in MiXCR, and kept productive beta chains. Rows are combined by CDR3 protein, so each entry shows the most common genes and DNA. A total of fewer than 900,000 distinct CDR3 sequences appear in this sample, approximately 16% of them only once. The ten largest clonotypes hold roughly 8% of the sample. The specimen was blood. Source of these receptors: a man younger than 35 with Graves' hyperthyroidism.

This clonotype was found many times. V is TRBV30 and J is TRBJ2-1; D is uncertain. The CDR3 runs to 14 residues. Germline loops: CDR1 GTSNPN, CDR2 SVGIG (reference sequence). V lost 4 bases and J 2 bases, leaving 12 bases between the germline ends. In DNA, the CDR3 is TGTGCCTGGACCGCGGTGCTTACCTACAATGAGCAGTTCTTC. The encoded protein is CAWTAVLTYNEQFF.

This chain connects TRBV12-3 or TRBV12-4 to TRBJ1-6, with a possible D match to TRBD1 (6 bases). Between the trimmed V and J ends, which lost 3 bases and 7 bases, there was a span of 10 bases. The length of the CDR3 is 14 residues. The CDR3 DNA reads as TGTGCCAGCAGTTTTCGGACAGTCAATTCACCCCTCCACTTT. Translated: CASSFRTVNSPLHF.

This clonotype was detected ten times or more. This sequence joins TRBV2 and TRBJ2-5, with D tentatively TRBD2 (5 bases). Germline assignment: CDR1 SNHLY and CDR2 FYNNEI. The CDR3 is 14 amino acids. Between the trimmed V and J ends, which lost 6 bases and 6 bases, there was a span of 17 bases. CDR3 protein: CASRISATQQTQYF. As DNA, the CDR3 is TGTGCCAGCAGGATTAGCGCCACCCAGCAGACCCAGTACTTC.

This clonotype has only a few counts. Here the CDR3 reads CASTRDREVYGYTF. Written as DNA, the CDR3 is TGTGCCAGTACCCGGGACAGGGAAGTCTATGGCTACACCTTC. The V and J genes are TRBV28 and TRBJ1-2; 9 bases are shared with TRBD1. This CDR3 spans 14 amino acids. The V segment lost 9 bases and the J segment 4 bases; nucleotides outside the gene matches: 9. CDR1 and CDR2 from the germline V gene are MDHEN and SYDVKM.

This clonotype was picked up one time. The chain combines TRBV27 with TRBJ2-7; D possibly corresponds to TRBD2 (6 bases). The length of the CDR3 is 14 residues. The V end was cut by 8 bases, the J end by 3 bases, with 17 bases between. CDR1 MNHEY and CDR2 SMNVEV come from the germline V gene (reference sequence). In DNA form, the CDR3 reads TGTGCCAGCGGAGGGCGGACTCCAGACTACGAGCAGTACTTC. Translating it yields CASGGRTPDYEQYF.

This clonotype was observed a single time. The chain couples TRBV12-3 or TRBV12-4 to TRBJ1-4; possible D gene TRBD1, 6 bases. Trimming pared 8 bases from V and 5 bases from J, leaving 12 bases between. The CDR3 loop spans 13 amino acids. CDR3 coding DNA: TGTGCCAGCGGAAACAGGGTAAATGAAAAACTGTTTTTT. It codes for CASGNRVNEKLFF.

The chain is built from TRBV6-5 and TRBJ2-3; TRBD2 is a possible D gene (6 bases). Germline CDR1 reads MNHEY; CDR2 reads SVGAGI. CDR3 length: 15 residues. The V end was cut by 0 bases, the J end by 1 base, with 8 bases between. CDR3 DNA: TGTGCCAGCAGTTACTCTTCGGGAGGCACAGATACGCAGTATTTT. Its translation is CASSYSSGGTDTQYF.

This clonotype was detected a few times. The chain is built from TRBV9 and TRBJ2-7; TRBD2 matches 11 bases. The CDR3 is made up of 15 amino acids. The germline gives CDR1 SGDLS, CDR2 YYNGEE. The ends lost 4 bases at V and 3 bases at J; junction bases unmatched: 6. The CDR3 protein is CASSPTSGSFYEQYF. CDR3 nucleotides: TGTGCCAGCAGCCCAACTAGCGGGAGTTTCTACGAGCAGTACTTC.